This paragraph covers one T cell receptor beta chain sequence. As yet, its antigen is unknown. Control samples came 1 year after myeloablative marrow transplants with methotrexate plus calcineurin inhibitor. This entry is derived from a study of T cells after posttransplantation cyclophosphamide. Sequencing used immunoSEQ multiplex PCR; TCRdb keeps in-frame clones, though not all of them. The data show over 10,000 clones, around 80% seen once. The study's findings and limits: Skin or GI-infiltrating T cells shared few TRB sequences with blood. Donor CD8+ memory clones often dominated recipient blood repertoires at later times. TRB clonality was highly associated with recipient CMV seropositivity and reactivation.

The clonotype comes from a male patient aged 25 to 39 who received an allogeneic stem cell transplant from an unrelated donor, was CMV-positive, and had acute GVHD only. A share of the T cells may be of graft donor origin. The source material was PBMCs, sampled 367 days after allogeneic stem cell transplant with calcineurin inhibitor and methotrexate.

The CDR3: CASSAGNGATNEKLFF. CDR3 DNA sequence: TGTGCCAGCAGCGCCGGGAATGGGGCAACTAATGAAAAACTGTTTTTT. The chain combines TRBV9 with TRBJ1-4; no reliable D call. V was shortened by 3 bases and J by 0 bases, with 12 bases between the two germline ends. The germline V gene has CDR1 SGDLS and CDR2 YYNGEE. CDR3 length: 16 residues.